The present T cell receptor beta chain was sequenced within a study of metastatic and nonmetastatic thyroid tumors. The entire patient cohort was treatment-naive prior to thyroid surgery. CDR1 and CDR2 from the germline V gene are SNHLY and FYNNEI. The ends lost 4 bases at V and 3 bases at J; junction bases unmatched: 5. CDR3 length: 15 residues. This clone came up many times. Authors' processing steps: Using the CDR3 differences seen across clinicopathological groups, the authors built a distant-metastasis classifier for papillary thyroid cancer, which was meant to discriminate distant-metastatic patients. TCRdb re-clonotyped the PCR reads through MiXCR. The V and J calls here are based on TCRdb, not the publication. The sample shows about 92,000 clones, 14% to 15% of them seen only once.

The chain employs TRBV2 and TRBJ1-1; 10 bases are shared with TRBD1. The sample taken for sequencing was blood. The TCR sequence derives from a female donor with papillary thyroid cancer or a benign thyroid nodule (not recorded which). Some clones in this sample may be carry-over from other donors' samples. CDR3 DNA sequence: TGTGCCAGCAGTGCGATTGACAGGGGGCACACTGAAGCTTTCTTT. This translates into CASSAIDRGHTEAFF.